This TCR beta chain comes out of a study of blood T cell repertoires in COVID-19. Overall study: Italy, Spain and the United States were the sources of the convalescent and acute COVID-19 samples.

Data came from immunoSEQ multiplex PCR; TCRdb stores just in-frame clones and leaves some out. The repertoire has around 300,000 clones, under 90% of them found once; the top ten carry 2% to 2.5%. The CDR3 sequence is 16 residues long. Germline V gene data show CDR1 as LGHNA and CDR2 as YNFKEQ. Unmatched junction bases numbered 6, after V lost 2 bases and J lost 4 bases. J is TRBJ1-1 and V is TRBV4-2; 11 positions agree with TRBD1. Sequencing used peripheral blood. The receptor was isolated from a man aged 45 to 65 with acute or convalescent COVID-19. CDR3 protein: CASSQRTGGESTEAFF. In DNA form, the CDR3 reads TGTGCCAGCAGCCAAAGGACAGGGGGCGAGAGCACTGAAGCTTTCTTT.